A selection of T cell receptor beta chains follows, all from one sample in a study of shared clonotypes between healthy human individuals. The table came from immunoSEQ multiplex PCR; TCRdb's copy has only in-frame clones and leaves some out. This table holds about 360,000 clones, more than 60% found once. The sequenced material came from memory CD4+ T cells sorted from blood. These receptor sequences come from a man aged 25-45 years in good health. Each CDR3 is given with its conserved first and last residue. The D gene is left open where the match is weak. A clone size is listed for some rows: how often the clone was seen (once, few, many), or a class if it is expanded.

NA	TRBJ2-2	TRBD1	TRBV6-5	CASSSGQGTSGGELFF	TGTGCCAGCAGTTCAGGACAGGGGACCTCCGGCGGGGAGCTGTTTTTT
many	TRBJ1-1	NA	TRBV2	CASSESWGNTEAFF	TGTGCCAGCAGTGAATCTTGGGGGAACACTGAAGCTTTCTTT
NA	TRBJ2-1	TRBD2	TRBV9	CASSVASGGYNEQFF	TGTGCCAGCAGCGTCGCTAGCGGGGGCTACAATGAGCAGTTCTTC
NA	TRBJ2-1	NA	TRBV5-5	CASSLVSPFGGKDEQFF	TGTGCCAGCAGCTTGGTTTCACCGTTCGGGGGCAAGGATGAGCAGTTCTTC
NA	TRBJ2-5	NA	TRBV28	CASSLSSGAHRSTQYF	TGTGCCAGCAGTTTATCCTCCGGGGCCCATCGGTCGACCCAGTACTTC
NA	TRBJ1-5	TRBD1	TRBV19	CASSSNRGGSNQPQHF	TGTGCCAGTAGTTCCAACAGGGGTGGCAGCAATCAGCCCCAGCATTTT
NA	TRBJ2-7	TRBD2	TRBV7-8	CASSSYRLAGGAYEQYF	TGTGCCAGCAGCTCCTACAGACTAGCGGGAGGAGCCTACGAGCAGTACTTC
once	TRBJ2-1	TRBD2	TRBV7-3	CASSLTGLAGYNEQFF	TGTGCCAGCAGCCTTACCGGACTAGCGGGGTACAATGAGCAGTTCTTC
once	TRBJ2-3	NA	TRBV5-1	CASSPAGTTDTQYF	TGCGCCAGCAGCCCAGCCGGGACCACAGATACGCAGTATTTT
NA	TRBJ1-1	NA	TRBV10-3	CATGRGDPEGAEAFF	TGTGCCACCGGCCGGGGTGATCCCGAGGGGGCTGAAGCTTTCTTT
NA	TRBJ1-2	TRBD1	TRBV5-1	CASSTEGAPPYGYTF	TGCGCCAGCAGCACCGAGGGGGCTCCCCCCTATGGCTACACCTTC